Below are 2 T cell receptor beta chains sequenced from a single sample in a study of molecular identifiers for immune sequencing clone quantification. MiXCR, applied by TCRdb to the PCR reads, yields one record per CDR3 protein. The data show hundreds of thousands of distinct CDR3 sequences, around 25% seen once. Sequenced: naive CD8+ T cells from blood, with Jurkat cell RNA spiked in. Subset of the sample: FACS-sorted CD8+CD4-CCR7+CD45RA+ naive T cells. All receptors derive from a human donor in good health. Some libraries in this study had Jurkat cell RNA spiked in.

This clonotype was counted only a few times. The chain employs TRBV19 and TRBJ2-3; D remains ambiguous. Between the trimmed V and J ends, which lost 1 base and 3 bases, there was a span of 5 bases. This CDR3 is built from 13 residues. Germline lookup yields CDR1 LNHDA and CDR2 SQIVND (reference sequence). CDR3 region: CASSIVRTDTQYF. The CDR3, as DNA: TGTGCCAGTAGTATAGTACGGACAGATACGCAGTATTTT.

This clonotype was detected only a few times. The DNA for the CDR3 is TGTGCCAGCAGCCCTCGGGGTAGCGGGGGACCGGCTAGCACAGATACGCAGTATTTT. It is translated as CASSPRGSGGPASTDTQYF. The chain is built from TRBV7-2 and TRBJ2-3, with 9 bases matching TRBD2. The germline gives CDR1 SGHTA, CDR2 FQGNSA. The CDR3 consists of 19 residues. The ends lost 5 bases at V and 0 bases at J; junction bases unmatched: 15.